This T cell receptor beta chain was identified in a study of shared clonotypes between healthy human individuals. Germline values: CDR1 MNHEY, CDR2 SVGAGI. This CDR3 spans 16 amino acids. Trimming removed 4 bases from V and 0 bases from J, with 16 bases in between. Samples underwent the assay at deep level. Clones were sequenced by immunoSEQ multiplex PCR, and TCRdb holds only the in-frame ones, with some missing. The sample lists some 800,000 clones, around 93% occurring once. The naive CD8 population came from CD45RO-negative cells selected for CCR7, without terminally differentiated effector memory CD45RA+ cells. Study-wide results and limits: Among the subsets, naive ones generally showed larger estimated richness than memory ones. Unshared clonotypes carried lower generation probabilities than those common to all four donors. Enrolling few donors narrowed the genetic and exposure-history diversity that was represented.

To note about this clone: What it recognizes is unknown.

The chain combines TRBV6-5 with TRBJ2-7, with D perhaps matching TRBD1 (5 bases). This TCR was sampled from a man aged 25 to 40 in good health. The sample taken for sequencing was naive CD8+ T cells sorted from blood. The CDR3 sequence is CASSLGRATPSYEQYF. DNA of the CDR3: TGTGCCAGCAGTTTGGGCAGGGCTACTCCCTCCTACGAGCAGTACTTC.